This T cell receptor beta chain was recovered during a study of cytomegalovirus exposure and HLA in healthy donors. This CDR3 is 13 amino acids long. Trimming removed 1 base from V and 0 bases from J, with 3 bases in between. Germline V gives CDR1 LGHNA, CDR2 YNFKEQ. Libraries were prepared by immunoSEQ multiplex PCR; TCRdb keeps only in-frame clonotypes and omits some of them. The sample yields roughly 250,000 clones, approximately 87% seen once. As concerns this clone: What it binds is unknown.

General study points: The classifier reportedly diagnosed cytomegalovirus status with high specificity and sensitivity. Some TCR beta chains (roughly 160 of them) were listed as cytomegalovirus-associated.

Sequencing was carried out using PBMCs. This sequence joins TRBV4-2 and TRBJ1-1; D gene unclear. The receptor was derived from a man younger than 35 in good health and CMV-seronegative. CDR3 bases: TGTGCCAGCAGCCAAGCGGTGAACACTGAAGCTTTCTTT. Protein: CASSQAVNTEAFF.